The next 15 T cell receptor beta chains were all read from a single sample in a study of T cells in Graves' hyperthyroidism and ophthalmopathy. What was amplified from RNA transcripts were TCR beta CDR3 regions. An initial round of RT-PCR targeting the TCR CDR3 relied on the HTBI primer set. From the multiplex PCR reads, TCRdb called clonotypes with MiXCR, one entry per CDR3 protein. This sample has 95,000 to 100,000 distinct CDR3 sequences, with over 50% found just once. Sequencing was performed on blood. Every receptor here comes from a woman in her thirties or forties with Graves' hyperthyroidism.

The chain links TRBV14 to TRBJ1-2, with D tentatively TRBD1 (6 bases). Trimming removed 4 bases from V and 3 bases from J, with 15 bases in between. CDR1 and CDR2 (germline): SGHDN, FVKESK. The CDR3 sequence is 15 residues long. CDR3 DNA: TGTGCCAGCAGCCCCTACCGACAGGAGCACTATGGCTACACCTTC. It encodes CASSPYRQEHYGYTF. The whole variable domain, remainder taken from reference TRBV14 and TRBJ1-2, is EAGVTQFPSHSVIEKGQTVTLRCDPISGHDNLYWYRRVMGKEIKFLLHFVKESKQDESGMPNNRFLAERTGGTYSTLKVQPAELEDSGVYFCASSPYRQEHYGYTFGSGTRLTVV.

This clonotype showed up many times. The rearrangement joins TRBV6-6 to TRBJ2-2; 9 bases are a match to TRBD2. Germline CDR1 MNHNY, CDR2 SVGAGI (reference sequence). The CDR3 extends over 20 amino acids. The J segment lost 0 bases and the V segment lost 0 bases, leaving 11 bases of the junction unmatched. The CDR3 loop reads CASSYSPGLADGSNTGELFF. The CDR3 DNA is TGTGCCAGCAGTTACTCGCCGGGACTAGCAGACGGATCGAACACCGGGGAGCTGTTTTTT.

The chain recombines TRBV7-2 with TRBJ1-1; TRBD1 matches 8 bases. The CDR3 has 13 residues. Germline CDR1 is SGHTA and CDR2 is FQGNSA. The ends lost 4 bases at V and 5 bases at J; junction bases unmatched: 3. The CDR3 spells CASSYGQGTEAFF. The CDR3 DNA reads TGTGCCAGCAGCTATGGACAGGGAACTGAAGCTTTCTTT.

This clonotype was counted ten times or more. This chain connects TRBV4-3 to TRBJ2-7; 12 bases match TRBD2. The V and J ends lost 4 bases and 6 bases, in that order; junction bases with no gene match: 7. This CDR3 contains 15 residues. Germline V CDR1 and CDR2: LGHNA, YSLEER. The DNA of the CDR3 is TGCGCCAGCAGCCGTTCTAGCGGGAGGGCCAGCGAGCAGTACTTC. Protein product: CASSRSSGRASEQYF.

This clonotype was counted ten times or more. The chain recombines TRBV5-1 with TRBJ2-7, with no clear D. The length of the CDR3 is 13 residues. Trimming pared 0 bases from V and 2 bases from J, leaving 6 bases between. Germline V gene sequence: CDR1 SGHRS, CDR2 YFSETQ. Here the CDR3 DNA reads TGCGCCAGCAGCTTGGGATTAACCTACGAGCAGTACTTC. Protein: CASSLGLTYEQYF.

This clonotype occurred once. A read error is possible here, since a much larger clone lies one base away. It is likely a read error, because the conserved phenylalanine at the end of the CDR3 is missing. The V call is TRBV20-1, the J call TRBJ1-4; maybe TRBD1 (5 bases). Trimming cost V 3 bases and J 0 bases, with 14 bases left between them. The germline CDR1 and CDR2 sequences are DFQATT and SNEGSKA (reference sequence). This CDR3 is built from 16 residues. The CDR3 protein is CSARGRGTATNEKLFL. The DNA for the CDR3 is TGCAGTGCTAGGGGTCGAGGGACTGCAACTAATGAAAAACTGTTTCTT.

Remarks on this clonotype: A much larger clone differs by one base, so this may be a read error. The chain carries TRBV10-3 and TRBJ2-5; possible D gene TRBD2, 7 bases. Germline assignment: CDR1 ENHRY and CDR2 SYGVKD. CDR3 length: 14 amino acids. The chain's CDR3 is CAIKGGGGTETRYF. CDR3 DNA: TGTGCCATCAAGGGGGGGGGGGGAACGGAGACCCGGTACTTC.

The chain carries TRBV6-1 and TRBJ1-3; 11 bases agree with TRBD1. The CDR3 is made up of 21 amino acids. The V gene end was trimmed by 7 bases and the J gene end by 6 bases; junction bases not matched to a gene: 26. Germline V CDR1 and CDR2: MNHNS, SASEGT. This chain's CDR3 is CASILSGASGQGATGLNTIYF. The CDR3 DNA is TGTGCCAGCATCCTTTCTGGCGCTAGCGGACAGGGGGCGACTGGCTTAAACACCATATATTTT.

The V gene is TRBV7-8, the J gene TRBJ2-5; 10 bases are shared with TRBD2. This CDR3 region has 17 residues. Per germline, CDR1 SGHVS and CDR2 FQNEAQ. V was pared by 5 bases and J by 5 bases, with 14 bases of the junction left unmatched. CDR3 DNA: TGTGCCAGCAGCATGACAGCGGGAGGGCCGGGGCGGGAGACCCAGTACTTC. Amino acids: CASSMTAGGPGRETQYF.

V usage is TRBV7-9 and J usage is TRBJ2-2; 11 bases align to TRBD2. The trim removed 3 bases at V and 4 bases at J, leaving 4 bases unmatched. CDR1 SEHNR and CDR2 FQNEAQ come from the germline V gene (reference sequence). The CDR3 is 16 residues long. The CDR3 here is CASSFILAGGTGELFF. CDR3 bases: TGTGCCAGCAGCTTTATTCTAGCGGGAGGCACCGGGGAGCTGTTTTTT.

This clonotype came up many times. The chain recombines TRBV12-3 or TRBV12-4 with TRBJ2-5; 13 nucleotides agree with TRBD2. V shed 5 bases and J 2 bases; nucleotides not matched to a gene: 11. CDR3 length equals 18 residues. The chain's CDR3 is CASSARLAGGGGQETQYF. CDR3 sequence (DNA): TGTGCCAGCAGTGCCAGACTAGCGGGAGGTGGGGGGCAAGAGACCCAGTACTTC.

This sequence joins TRBV7-3 and TRBJ2-3, with D possibly TRBD1 on 6 matching bases. The CDR3 is 12 amino acids. The V gene's germline CDR1 is SGHTA and CDR2 FQGTGA. V gave up 4 bases and J gave up 11 bases, with 13 bases separating them. The CDR3 DNA reads TGTGCCAGCAGCTCGGACAGCCATGAGCAGTATTTT. Encoded protein: CASSSDSHEQYF.

J is TRBJ2-7 and V is TRBV2; TRBD2 matches 11 bases. The germline V gene has CDR1 SNHLY and CDR2 FYNNEI. Trimming removed 6 bases from V and 6 bases from J; junction bases left unmatched: 4. The CDR3 consists of 13 residues. The CDR3 nucleotides are TGTGCCAGCAGCGCCACTAGCGGGAGCGAGCAGTACTTC. This sequence encodes CASSATSGSEQYF.

This sequence joins TRBV29-1 and TRBJ2-3; D perhaps matches TRBD1 (5 bases). The CDR3 is 12 residues long. In germline, CDR1 is SQVTM, CDR2 ANQGSEA. Trimming stripped 1 base from V and 4 bases from J, with 6 bases between. The CDR3 loop reads CSVEAGSDTQYF. The DNA of the CDR3 is TGCAGCGTTGAAGCAGGGTCAGATACGCAGTATTTT.

In DNA form, the CDR3 reads TGTGCCAGCAGCCAAGGACAGGGAGGGGGTGAAAAACTGTTTTTT. This sequence encodes CASSQGQGGGEKLFF. The V gene is TRBV9, the J gene TRBJ1-4; TRBD1 matches at 8 bases. Germline CDR1 and CDR2: SGDLS and YYNGEE. With 4 bases clipped from V and 7 bases from J, the junction kept 9 bases outside the gene matches. The CDR3 has 15 residues.